The entry that follows covers one TCR beta chain sequence. In the original processing: Amplification of reference gene primers was used by the study to estimate nucleated cell counts. Clones were sequenced by immunoSEQ multiplex PCR, and TCRdb holds only the in-frame ones, with some missing. V and J calls and clone size come straight from that table; D and trimming were deduced from the DNA. The sample contains about 170,000 clones, more than 70% of which appear only once. This record belongs to a study of blood T cell repertoires in COVID-19. The overall study: COVID-19 samples from acute and convalescent phases originated in the United States, Italy and Spain. PBMCs, B-cell-depleted T cells, or T cells provided the cDNA or gDNA that made up the material.

Trimming took 0 bases from V and 3 from J, leaving 11 bases between them. The CDR3 is made up of 15 amino acids. Germline V gene sequence: CDR1 LNHNV, CDR2 YYDKDF (reference sequence). The sample was peripheral blood. The chain is built from TRBV15 and TRBJ1-1; D not certain. This receptor was identified in a man aged 50-59 years with active or convalescent COVID-19. CDR3 sequence (DNA): TGTGCCACCAGCAGAGATCGACTTTTTGACACTGAAGCTTTCTTT. This codes for CATSRDRLFDTEAFF.